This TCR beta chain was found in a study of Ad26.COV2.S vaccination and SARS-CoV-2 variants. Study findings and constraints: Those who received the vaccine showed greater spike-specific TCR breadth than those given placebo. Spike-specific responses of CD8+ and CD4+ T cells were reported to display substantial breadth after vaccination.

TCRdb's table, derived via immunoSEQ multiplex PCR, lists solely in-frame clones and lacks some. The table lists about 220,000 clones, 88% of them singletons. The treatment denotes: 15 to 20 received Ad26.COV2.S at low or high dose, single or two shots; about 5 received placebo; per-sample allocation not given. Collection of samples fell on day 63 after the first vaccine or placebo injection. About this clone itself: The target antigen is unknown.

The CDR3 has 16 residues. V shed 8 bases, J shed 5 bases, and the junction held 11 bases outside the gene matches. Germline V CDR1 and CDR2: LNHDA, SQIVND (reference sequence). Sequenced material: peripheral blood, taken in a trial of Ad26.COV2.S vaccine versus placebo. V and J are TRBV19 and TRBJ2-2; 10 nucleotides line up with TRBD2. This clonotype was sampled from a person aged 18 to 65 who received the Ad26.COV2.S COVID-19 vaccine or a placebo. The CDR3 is CASRPSSGSSTGELFF. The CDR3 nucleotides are TGTGCCAGTCGACCCTCTAGCGGGAGTAGTACCGGGGAGCTGTTTTTT.